This TCR beta chain was observed in a study of Graves' ophthalmopathy and Graves' hyperthyroidism. TCR beta CDR3 regions were amplified from RNA transcripts. First-round RT-PCR employed HTBI primers, with a second-round multiplex PCR after it. TCRdb passed the multiplex PCR reads through MiXCR, listing each CDR3 protein once. The sample holds around 1.1 million distinct CDR3 sequences, 35% to 40% seen once. Aged 18 to 65, hyperthyroidism patients had been newly diagnosed, with under 2 months' duration. The CDR3 is 12 amino acids. Germline V gives CDR1 SGHRS, CDR2 YFSETQ. Trimming at V came to 4 bases and at J to 9 bases, leaving 6 bases not matched to a gene.

The sequence derives from an adult man with Graves' hyperthyroidism. The sequenced material came from peripheral blood or thyroid tissue (not recorded which). This chain uses TRBV5-1 with TRBJ2-5; 7 bases agree with TRBD2. This CDR3 reads CASSEGREAQYF. The CDR3 DNA reads as TGCGCCAGCAGCGAAGGACGGGAGGCCCAGTACTTC. Full variable domain (rest looked up from reference TRBV5-1 and TRBJ2-5): KAGVTQTPRYLIKTRGQQVTLSCSPISGHRSVSWYQQTPGQGLQFLFEYFSETQRNKGNFPGRFSGRQFSNSRSEMNVSTLELGDSALYLCASSEGREAQYFGPGTRLLVL.